This T cell receptor beta chain was observed in a study of blood T cell repertoires in COVID-19 (dated by TCRdb to about 2020). In terms of the full investigation: Samples from collaborators originated in the United States, Italy and Spain and spanned both the acute and convalescent phases of COVID-19. The prospective study material was composed of cDNA or gDNA derived from T cells, B-cell-depleted T cells, or PBMCs. The dataset comprised deeply sampled blood TCRbeta repertoires from subjects exposed to, actively infected with, or recovered from COVID-19. The repertoires were made available in a free public database intended to serve as a resource for research on the immune response to SARS-CoV-2. Samples came from the ongoing ImmuneRACE study (first 160 participants) plus 1,254 subjects from 6 global collaborators. A de-identified subject ID, COVID-19 status, age in years and sex were almost always included in the sample metadata. HLA class I and class II types, where available, came from metadata supplied by the sample provider rather than from assay-based typing. Broader findings and caveats from the paper: How much clinical and demographic metadata was included differed by source and by participant, and the metadata was provided uncurated.

In Seattle, one collaborating source enrolled patients while the infection was active and tracked those patients longitudinally over the course of disease. Collaborating institutions collected whole blood in K2EDTA tubes following their own protocols. Collaborator samples were shipped for TCRbeta analysis as frozen whole blood, isolated PBMCs, or DNA extracted from either sample type. As regards this clone: Its antigen is not yet known. No much larger clone is present one base from it, and per-base qualities are unavailable.

TCRbeta CDR3 regions were amplified from genomic DNA by means of the immunoSEQ Assay, a bias-controlled multiplex PCR. For the original study's pipeline: Within the assay, amplification of reference gene primers was used to estimate how many nucleated cells each sample contained. To quantify the absolute abundance of each unique TCRbeta CDR3 rearrangement, sequence reads were collapsed and filtered. For each sample, productive Simpson clonality was calculated by taking the square root of Simpson's diversity index across productive rearrangements. This immuneACCESS table, as held by TCRdb, lists in-frame sequences with V and J called but not all clones. Of the missing ones, under half trace to an unresolved V gene in checked studies; the others have no known cause. V and J calls and clone size are as listed in that table; D and trimming were resolved from the DNA. In all, the sample holds roughly 220,000 clones, and about four fifths of those were seen once. Around 7% of the sample comes from the top ten.

The CDR3 spans 16 residues, from the cysteine through the phenylalanine. Only CDR3 DNA is held: 48 bases, read in frame from base 1. CDR1 is given as MRHNA and CDR2 as SNTAGT, both from the germline V gene. From V the trimming removes 6 bases and from J it removes 6 bases, while the gene matches leave 13 bases of the junction unaccounted for. The TCR was taken from a woman at least 80 years old with COVID-19, enrolled during active disease. Recombination connected TRBV6-4 to TRBJ2-1; 8 bases in the middle match TRBD2. The sample taken for sequencing was peripheral blood. The CDR3 reads CASSASPSGLGNEQFF. The bases read TGTGCCAGCAGCGCCTCACCTAGCGGGCTGGGCAATGAGCAGTTCTTC.